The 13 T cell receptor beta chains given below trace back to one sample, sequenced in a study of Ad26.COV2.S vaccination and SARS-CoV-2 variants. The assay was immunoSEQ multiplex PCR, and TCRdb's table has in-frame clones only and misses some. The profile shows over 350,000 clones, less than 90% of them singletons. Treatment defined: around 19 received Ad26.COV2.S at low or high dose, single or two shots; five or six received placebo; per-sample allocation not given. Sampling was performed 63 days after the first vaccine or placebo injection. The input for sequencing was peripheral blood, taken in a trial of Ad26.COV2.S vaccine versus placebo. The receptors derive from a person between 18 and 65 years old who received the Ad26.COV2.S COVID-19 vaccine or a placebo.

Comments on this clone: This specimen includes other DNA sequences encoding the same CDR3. The CDR3 coding sequence is TGCGCCAGCAGCTCACAGGGTGGGAACACTGAAGCTTTCTTT. Translating it yields CASSSQGGNTEAFF. The chain uses TRBV5-1 and TRBJ1-1; the D gene is possibly TRBD1 (6 bases). Trimming pared 3 bases from V and 1 base from J, leaving 10 bases between. This CDR3 contains 14 residues. CDR1 is SGHRS, CDR2 YFSETQ, per germline.

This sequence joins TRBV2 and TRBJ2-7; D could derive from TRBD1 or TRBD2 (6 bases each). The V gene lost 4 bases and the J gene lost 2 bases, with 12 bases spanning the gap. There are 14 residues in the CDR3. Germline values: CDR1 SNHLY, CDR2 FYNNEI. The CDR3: CASSGRGLTYEQYF. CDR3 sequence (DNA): TGTGCCAGCAGTGGGAGGGGGTTGACCTACGAGCAGTACTTC.

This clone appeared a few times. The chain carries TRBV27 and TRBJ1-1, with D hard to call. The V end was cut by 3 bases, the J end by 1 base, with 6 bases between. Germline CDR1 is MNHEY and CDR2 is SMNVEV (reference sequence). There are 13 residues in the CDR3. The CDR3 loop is CASSFETNTEAFF. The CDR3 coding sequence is TGTGCCAGCAGTTTCGAGACGAACACTGAAGCTTTCTTT.

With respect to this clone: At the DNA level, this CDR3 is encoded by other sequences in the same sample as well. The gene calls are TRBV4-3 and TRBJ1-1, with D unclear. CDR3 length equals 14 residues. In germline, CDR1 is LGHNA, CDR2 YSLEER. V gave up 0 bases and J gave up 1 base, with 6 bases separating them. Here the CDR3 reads CASSQDLGNTEAFF. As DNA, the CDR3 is TGCGCCAGCAGCCAAGACCTCGGGAACACTGAAGCTTTCTTT.

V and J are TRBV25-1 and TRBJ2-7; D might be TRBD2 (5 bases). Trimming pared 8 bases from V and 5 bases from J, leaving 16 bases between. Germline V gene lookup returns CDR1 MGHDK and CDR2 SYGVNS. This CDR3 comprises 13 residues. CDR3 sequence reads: CASSETGTHEQYF. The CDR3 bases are TGTGCCAGCTCCGAAACGGGAACTCACGAGCAGTACTTC.

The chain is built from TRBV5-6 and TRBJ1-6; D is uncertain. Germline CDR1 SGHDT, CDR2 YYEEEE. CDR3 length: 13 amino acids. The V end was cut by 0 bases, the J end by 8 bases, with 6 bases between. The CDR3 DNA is TGTGCCAGCAGCTTGGCCTTGGATTCACCCCTCCACTTT. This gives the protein CASSLALDSPLHF.

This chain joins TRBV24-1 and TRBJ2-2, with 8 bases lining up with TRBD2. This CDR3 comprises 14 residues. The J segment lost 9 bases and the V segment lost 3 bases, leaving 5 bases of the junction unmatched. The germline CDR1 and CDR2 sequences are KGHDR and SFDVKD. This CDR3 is CATSDPGLARELFF. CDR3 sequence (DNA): TGTGCCACCAGTGATCCCGGACTAGCCCGGGAGCTGTTTTTT.

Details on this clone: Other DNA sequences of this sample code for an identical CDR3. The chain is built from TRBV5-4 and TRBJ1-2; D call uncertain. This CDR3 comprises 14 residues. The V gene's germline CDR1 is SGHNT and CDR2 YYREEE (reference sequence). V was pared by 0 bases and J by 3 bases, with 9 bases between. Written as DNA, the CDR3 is TGTGCCAGCAGCTTGGCCGGCCAGGACTATGGCTACACCTTC. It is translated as CASSLAGQDYGYTF.

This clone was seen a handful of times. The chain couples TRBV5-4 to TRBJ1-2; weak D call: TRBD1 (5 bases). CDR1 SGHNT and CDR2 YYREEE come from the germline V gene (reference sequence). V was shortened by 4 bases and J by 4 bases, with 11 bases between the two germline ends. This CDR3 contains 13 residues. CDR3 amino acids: CASSPAGTYGYTF. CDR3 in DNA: TGTGCCAGCAGCCCAGCCGGGACCTATGGCTACACCTTC.

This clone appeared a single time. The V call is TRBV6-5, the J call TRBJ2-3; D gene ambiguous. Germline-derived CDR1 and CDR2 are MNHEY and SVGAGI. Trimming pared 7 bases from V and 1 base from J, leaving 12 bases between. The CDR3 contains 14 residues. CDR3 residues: CASTFGSGTDTQYF. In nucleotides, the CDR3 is TGTGCCAGCACCTTCGGATCCGGCACAGATACGCAGTATTTT.

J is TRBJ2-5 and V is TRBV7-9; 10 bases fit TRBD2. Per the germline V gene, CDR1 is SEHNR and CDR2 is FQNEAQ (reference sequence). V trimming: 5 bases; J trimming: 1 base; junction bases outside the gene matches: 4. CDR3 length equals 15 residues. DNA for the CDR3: TGTGCCAGCAGCGGTGGGACTAGCGTCCAAGAGACCCAGTACTTC. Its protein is CASSGGTSVQETQYF.

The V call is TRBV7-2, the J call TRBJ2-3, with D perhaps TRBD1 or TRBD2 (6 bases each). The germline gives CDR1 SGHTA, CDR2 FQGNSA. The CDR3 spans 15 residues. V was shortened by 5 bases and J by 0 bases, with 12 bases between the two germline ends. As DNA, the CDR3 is TGTGCCAGCAGCCTCGGGGGCACTAGCACAGATACGCAGTATTTT. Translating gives CASSLGGTSTDTQYF.

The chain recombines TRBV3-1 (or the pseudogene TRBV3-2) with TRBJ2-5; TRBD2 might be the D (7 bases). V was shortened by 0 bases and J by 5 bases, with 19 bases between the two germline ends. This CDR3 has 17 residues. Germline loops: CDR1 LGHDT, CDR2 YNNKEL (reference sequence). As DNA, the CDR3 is TGTGCCAGCAGCCAAGATTATTACGGGGGGCTCAGGGAGACCCAGTACTTC. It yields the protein CASSQDYYGGLRETQYF.